These T cell receptor beta chains were read from a single sample in a study of blood T cell repertoires in COVID-19. Sequencing used immunoSEQ multiplex PCR; TCRdb keeps in-frame clones, though not all of them. The sample contains roughly 43,000 clones, over 70% of which appear only once. Sample: peripheral blood. The source of these receptors is a woman in her sixties or seventies with acute or convalescent COVID-19. CDR3s include the opening cysteine and the closing phenylalanine or tryptophan. The order of the fields is V gene, J gene, D gene, CDR3 DNA, CDR3 protein. D genes are given only for firm matches.

V: TRBV20-1
J: TRBJ1-1
D: NA
DNA: TGCAGTGCTAGTTCGGGGAGGGCGAACACTGAAGCTTTCTTT
CDR3: CSASSGRANTEAFF

V: TRBV15
J: TRBJ1-1
D: TRBD1
DNA: TGTGCCACCAGCAGAGCCCAGGGGCAGGGGGCGGCTGAAGCTTTCTTT
CDR3: CATSRAQGQGAAEAFF

V: TRBV10-3
J: TRBJ1-3
D: NA
DNA: TGTGCCATCAGTGAGGGGGGCTTACTACGAGGAAACACCATATATTTT
CDR3: CAISEGGLLRGNTIYF

V: TRBV19
J: TRBJ2-5
D: NA
DNA: TGTGCCAGTAGCAGGGGAGAGACCCAGTACTTC
CDR3: CASSRGETQYF

V: TRBV5-5
J: TRBJ1-2
D: NA
DNA: TGTGCCAGCAGCCTGGCTGGCCTCGGGTATGGCTACACCTTC
CDR3: CASSLAGLGYGYTF

V: TRBV28
J: TRBJ2-6
D: NA
DNA: TGTGCCAGCAGTTCCCTGACAGCCTCACGATCTGGGGCCAACGTCCTGACTTTC
CDR3: CASSSLTASRSGANVLTF

V: TRBV29-1
J: TRBJ2-5
D: TRBD1
DNA: TGCAGCGTTGAGAGGGGGCGAGAGACCCAGTACTTC
CDR3: CSVERGRETQYF

V: TRBV27
J: TRBJ1-6
D: TRBD1
DNA: TGTGCCAGCAGCGGGACAGGGGGCCATAATTCACCCCTCCACTTT
CDR3: CASSGTGGHNSPLHF

V: TRBV5-6
J: TRBJ1-5
D: NA
DNA: TGTGCCAGCAGCTTGTTGGCAGCGTATAGCAATCAGCCCCAGCATTTT
CDR3: CASSLLAAYSNQPQHF

V: TRBV2
J: TRBJ1-2
D: TRBD1
DNA: TGTGCCAGCGGGACAGGGGGCTACACCTTC
CDR3: CASGTGGYTF

V: TRBV5-8
J: TRBJ2-3
D: TRBD1
DNA: TGTGCCAGCAGACGGACAGGAGCAGATACGCAGTATTTT
CDR3: CASRRTGADTQYF

V: TRBV3-1/TRBV3-2
J: TRBJ2-1
D: TRBD1
DNA: TGTGCCAGCAGCGATCGGACAGGGGATGAGCAGTTCTTC
CDR3: CASSDRTGDEQFF

V: TRBV11-3
J: TRBJ2-1
D: TRBD1
DNA: TGTGCCAGCAGCTTGGGACAGGGATCCTACAATGAGCAGTTCTTC
CDR3: CASSLGQGSYNEQFF

V: TRBV7-2
J: TRBJ1-1
D: NA
DNA: TGTGCCAGCAGCTTAGTGGGCAGCCGCCCCAGGGCTTTCTTT
CDR3: CASSLVGSRPRAFF

V: TRBV7-9
J: TRBJ2-1
D: NA
DNA: TGTGCCAGCAGTTGGCCCGGGACAAAATACAATGAGCAGTTCTTC
CDR3: CASSWPGTKYNEQFF